This TCR beta chain originates from a study of OX40 agonist ivuxolimab in advanced cancers. Context from the whole study: Ivuxolimab, which targeted the costimulatory receptor OX40 (CD134), was an agonistic, fully human IgG2 monoclonal antibody. Intravenous ivuxolimab was administered to patients every 2 weeks at six dose levels: 0.01, 0.1, 0.3, 1.5, 3 and 10 mg/kg. Prior anti-PD-1, anti-PD-L1 or anti-CTLA-4 therapy was permitted, and checkpoint inhibitors had been received by less than 45% of dose-escalation patients. In the dose-escalation cohort, 70% to 85% of patients were male, and the mean age was approximately 60 years with a range of roughly 20 to 85. Partial responses were achieved by three dose-escalation patients, of whom one had hepatocellular carcinoma and two had cutaneous melanoma. Among the 50 to 55 dose-escalation patients, around 19 had hepatocellular carcinoma, roughly 15 melanoma, 9 renal cell carcinoma and 9 head and neck cancer. The paper describes the monotherapy dose-escalation part (N ≈ 50 patients) of the phase I trial of ivuxolimab. Peripheral TCRbeta sequencing was intended to test whether TCR sequence diversity was altered and clonal T-cell expansion was caused by ivuxolimab.

Summary of the overall study and its limitations: On average, CD8+ T cells showed more expanded clones than CD4+ T cells after ivuxolimab. Low levels of normalized T-cell clonal expansion were also seen in some patients who did not respond. At doses of 0.1 to 3.0 mg/kg, clonal expansion of both CD4+ and CD8+ T cells in blood was seen between baseline and week 6. In partial responders in the 0.1-3.0 mg/kg groups, normalized peripheral clonal expansion was found to be among the lowest, especially among CD8+ T cells. Which antigens the clonally expanded peripheral T cells were specific for was not determined.

Genomic DNA was extracted from sorted cells for sequencing of the TCRbeta CDR3 region. TCRbeta CDR3 regions were sequenced using the immunoSEQ Assay. The table comes from immuneACCESS by way of TCRdb, which keeps in-frame sequences with V and J called. Part of the clones is missing from these tables; in studies checked, under half for an unresolved V gene and the rest for unknown reasons. Present in this sample are some 80,000 clones, about 83% of which were seen just once. Less than 8% of the sample comes from the top ten. The V end loses 3 bases and the J end loses 7 bases, and a stretch of 10 bases separates them. Spanning cysteine to phenylalanine, the CDR3 consists of 12 amino acids. Only the CDR3 portion is preserved as DNA: 36 bases, with reading frame beginning at the first base. The germline V gene (reference sequence) yields GTSNPN for CDR1 and SVGIG for CDR2. This clone was picked up a small number of times. Its antigen specificity is not known. Within one base of it there is no much larger clone, and no base qualities were kept.

Patients with a history of autoimmune disease or receiving systemic immunosuppression were excluded from the trial. Peripheral blood for TCR sequencing was collected from all dose cohorts at baseline, on cycle 4 day 1, and on cycle 7 day 1. The samples were drawn from a first-in-human, open-label, multicenter phase I dose-escalation trial of ivuxolimab. The trial enrolled adults with locally advanced or metastatic head and neck squamous cell, hepatocellular, melanoma or renal cell carcinoma. CD4+ and CD8+ T cells were sorted separately from peripheral blood before TCR sequencing. The receptor comes from an adult with an advanced solid tumor such as melanoma, head and neck, liver or kidney cancer. Here the sequenced sample was CD4+ or CD8+ T cells sorted from blood, taken in a trial of the OX40 agonist ivuxolimab. The chain is encoded by TRBV30 joined to TRBJ1-5; no D segment can be confidently identified. The DNA sequence is given as TGTGCCTGGAGCGGCTACGACCAGCCCCAGCATTTT. This is translated as CAWSGYDQPQHF.